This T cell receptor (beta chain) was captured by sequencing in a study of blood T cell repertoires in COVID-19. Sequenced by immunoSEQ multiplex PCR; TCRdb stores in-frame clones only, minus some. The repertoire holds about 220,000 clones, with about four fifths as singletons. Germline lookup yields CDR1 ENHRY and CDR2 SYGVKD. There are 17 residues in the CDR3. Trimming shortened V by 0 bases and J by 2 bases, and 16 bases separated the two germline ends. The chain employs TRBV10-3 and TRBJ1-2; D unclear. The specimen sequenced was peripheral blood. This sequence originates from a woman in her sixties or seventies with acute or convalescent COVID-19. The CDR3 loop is CAISESSWVEVNYGYTF. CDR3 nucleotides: TGTGCCATCAGTGAGTCGAGCTGGGTTGAGGTGAACTATGGCTACACCTTC.